This TCR beta chain derives from a study of monozygotic twins with inflammatory bowel disease. The germline V gene encodes CDR1 SGDLS and CDR2 YYNGEE. The CDR3 has 15 residues. TCRdb reanalyzed the 5' RACE reads and collapses them to one entry per CDR3 protein, without DNA. The table lists more than 350,000 distinct CDR3 sequences. The rearrangement joins TRBV9 to TRBJ2-7; TCRdb designates TRBD1, a call that cannot be tested without DNA. The sample was blood. The clonotype was recovered from a human donor with ulcerative colitis or Crohn's disease, or a healthy co-twin of an affected twin (not recorded which). This chain's CDR3 is CASSVVPSGFDEQYF. The complete variable domain, with remaining parts taken from reference TRBV9 and TRBJ2-7, reads DSGVTQTPKHLITATGQRVTLRCSPRSGDLSVYWYQQSLDQGLQFLIQYYNGEERAKGNILERFSAQQFPDLHSELNLSSLELGDSALYFCASSVVPSGFDEQYFGPGTRLTVT.